The clone carrying this T cell receptor beta chain counts as large. This entry belongs to a study of circulating CD8 cells and anti-PD-1 response in melanoma. The QIAseq Immune Repertoire TCR panel built the libraries from roughly 15 ng of total RNA. TCRdb independently ran MiXCR on the reads; one entry per CDR3 protein. The table lists over 550 distinct CDR3 sequences, roughly 8% of them singletons. Four subsets defined by PD-1 and/or TIGIT were sorted from live CD3+CD8+TCRalphabeta+ cells. The germline gives CDR1 SGHDN, CDR2 FVKESK. Between the trimmed V and J ends, which lost 0 bases and 6 bases, there was a span of 3 bases. The CDR3 runs 12 residues.

The chain recombines TRBV14 with TRBJ2-1; D uncertain. The receptor was derived from a human donor with melanoma. The material sequenced was CD8+ T cells from PBMCs, taken at baseline or after one month of anti-PD-1 therapy (not recorded which). In nucleotides, the CDR3 is TGTGCCAGCAGCCAAGATCTCAATGAGCAGTTCTTC. It translates to CASSQDLNEQFF.